These T cell receptor beta chains were read from a single sample in a study of blood T cell repertoires in COVID-19. TCRdb's copy holds only in-frame clones and misses some; the assay was immunoSEQ multiplex PCR. The sample lists 100,000 or so clones, about 80% seen once, with roughly an eighth in the top ten. The sample consisted of peripheral blood. These receptors were collected from a woman in her 70s with acute or convalescent COVID-19. CDR3s include the opening cysteine and the closing phenylalanine or tryptophan. A D gene is named only where the DNA matches it firmly. Clone size, where shown, is once, few, many, or a class for clones that have expanded.

TRBV7-3,TRBJ1-5,-,13,-,CASSLLPGQPQHF,TGTGCCAGCAGCTTACTGCCCGGGCAGCCCCAGCATTTT
TRBV19,TRBJ1-5,-,15,few,CASSIGGISNQPQHF,TGTGCCAGTAGTATAGGAGGGATTAGCAATCAGCCCCAGCATTTT
TRBV19,TRBJ1-5,TRBD1,13,few,CASSGGPNQPQHF,TGTGCCAGTTCAGGGGGCCCTAATCAGCCCCAGCATTTT
TRBV2,TRBJ1-5,-,13,few,CASEREGNQPQHF,TGTGCCAGCGAGCGGGAGGGCAATCAGCCCCAGCATTTT
TRBV5-1,TRBJ1-1,TRBD1,15,-,CASSYDRDRASEAFF,TGCGCCAGCAGCTACGACCGGGACAGGGCGTCCGAAGCTTTCTTT
TRBV6-5,TRBJ1-3,TRBD1,13,-,CASRQGSGNTIYF,TGTGCCAGCAGACAGGGGTCCGGAAACACCATATATTTT
TRBV18,TRBJ2-3,TRBD1,15,-,CASSRFGTAGDTQYF,TGTGCCAGCTCACGATTCGGGACAGCAGGAGATACGCAGTATTTT
TRBV6-1,TRBJ1-1,-,14,-,CASSEALLGDKAFF,TGTGCCAGCAGTGAAGCGCTTCTCGGGGATAAAGCTTTCTTT
TRBV6-5,TRBJ2-1,-,14,-,CASRDGGPYNEQFF,TGTGCCAGCAGAGACGGGGGACCCTACAATGAGCAGTTCTTC
TRBV19,TRBJ2-1,TRBD2,18,few,CASSDPGTSGGAYNEQFF,TGTGCCAGTAGTGACCCCGGGACTAGCGGGGGGGCGTACAATGAGCAGTTCTTC
TRBV7-9,TRBJ1-2,TRBD1,16,-,CASSPDGLNTGGGYTF,TGTGCCAGCAGCCCCGATGGATTAAACACAGGGGGAGGCTACACCTTC
TRBV3-1/TRBV3-2,TRBJ1-1,-,16,-,CASSQRPGSGDTEAFF,TGTGCCAGCAGCCAACGTCCAGGGTCTGGCGACACTGAAGCTTTCTTT
TRBV6-4,TRBJ1-1,TRBD1,14,-,CASTPDRVSTEAFF,TGTGCCAGCACTCCCGACAGGGTGAGCACTGAAGCTTTCTTT
TRBV3-1/TRBV3-2,TRBJ2-7,TRBD2,17,-,CASSEAGLAGGTYEQYF,TGTGCCAGCAGCGAGGCGGGACTAGCGGGGGGCACCTACGAGCAGTACTTC
TRBV2,TRBJ2-7,-,11,-,CASSENWEQYF,TGTGCCAGCAGTGAAAACTGGGAGCAGTACTTC
TRBV7-9,TRBJ1-4,-,16,once,CASSLGLRGRDEKLFF,TGTGCCAGCAGCCTTGGCTTAAGGGGAAGAGATGAAAAACTGTTTTTT
TRBV28,TRBJ1-4,-,16,-,CASSSLRGNLNEKLFF,TGTGCCAGCAGTTCCCTCCGGGGTAATTTAAATGAAAAACTGTTTTTT
TRBV5-1,TRBJ2-1,-,12,-,CASSSEDNEQFF,TGCGCCAGCAGCTCAGAAGACAATGAGCAGTTCTTC
TRBV10-3,TRBJ2-5,TRBD1,15,-,CAIRAGQGVSETQYF,TGTGCCATCAGAGCTGGGCAGGGGGTTTCGGAGACCCAGTACTTC
TRBV6-5,TRBJ2-7,-,16,-,CASSYSRRPLGYEQYF,TGTGCCAGCAGTTACTCGAGGCGTCCTTTGGGTTACGAGCAGTACTTC
TRBV19,TRBJ1-1,TRBD1,16,-,CASSIDGTGTWTEAFF,TGTGCCAGTAGTATCGATGGGACAGGGACGTGGACTGAAGCTTTCTTT
TRBV10-3,TRBJ2-1,-,14,few,CAITLTGTYNEQFF,TGTGCCATCACCCTTACAGGTACCTACAATGAGCAGTTCTTC